These 8 T cell receptor beta chains share one sample of origin, sequenced in a study of T-cell reconstitution after alpha-beta-depleted transplantation in children. Unique molecular identifiers were used in preparing the TCRbeta library. TCRdb analysed the PCR reads with MiXCR anew, one entry per CDR3 protein. The table has about 78,000 distinct CDR3 sequences, approximately 14% seen once. The material sequenced was PBMCs, mostly from graft donor cells, taken 180 days after TCRalphabeta/CD19-depleted stem cell transplant. The receptors stem from a male patient aged 2 to 10 who had a stem cell transplant for acute lymphoblastic leukemia, so the T cells may come from the graft donor.

In this sample, this clonotype turned up many times. The rearrangement uses TRBV10-3 and TRBJ2-5, with D perhaps matching TRBD1 (5 bases). V was pared by 2 bases and J by 4 bases, with 5 bases between. The germline CDR1 and CDR2 sequences are ENHRY and SYGVKD. The CDR3 spans 12 residues. The DNA of the CDR3 is TGTGCCATCAGTGAGAGGGGAGAGACCCAGTACTTC. Its translation is CAISERGETQYF.

The J gene is TRBJ1-1, the V gene TRBV20-1; no clear D. The CDR3 consists of 11 residues. Trimming removed 7 bases at V and 3 bases at J, with 9 bases between. CDR1 and CDR2 from the germline V gene are DFQATT and SNEGSKA (reference sequence). CDR3: CSGRTYTEAFF. The CDR3 nucleotides read TGCAGTGGGAGAACATACACTGAAGCTTTCTTT.

This clonotype was seen a few times. The chain uses TRBV5-1 and TRBJ2-1, with unresolved D. The length of the CDR3 is 14 residues. Deletions cut 4 bases from V and 2 bases from J, with 10 bases between. Germline CDR1 SGHRS, CDR2 YFSETQ. CDR3 DNA: TGCGCCAGCAGCCAAAATGTAGCCTACAATGAGCAGTTCTTC. It translates to CASSQNVAYNEQFF.

This clonotype was observed once. This chain's CDR3 is CSAWADLAVPYEQYF. CDR3 sequence (DNA): TGCAGCGCATGGGCTGACCTAGCGGTACCTTACGAGCAGTACTTC. The chain has TRBV20-1 and TRBJ2-7; 7 bases line up with TRBD2. The CDR3 is 15 residues long. Germline V gene sequence: CDR1 DFQATT, CDR2 SNEGSKA (reference sequence).

This clonotype was seen a few times. The rearrangement joins TRBV10-3 to TRBJ2-7, with TRBD2 matching 12 bases. Germline-derived CDR1 and CDR2 are ENHRY and SYGVKD. The junction had 0 bases not matched to a gene; V was cut back by 4 bases and J by 2 bases. The CDR3 runs 14 residues. The CDR3: CAISGTSGAYEQYF. In DNA form, the CDR3 reads TGTGCCATCAGTGGGACTAGCGGGGCCTACGAGCAGTACTTC.

This clonotype was recorded a few times. The rearrangement links TRBV12-3 or TRBV12-4 to TRBJ2-3; the match to TRBD2 covers 12 bases. CDR3 length equals 16 residues. Germline trimming cut 6 bases from V and 5 bases from J; bases unmatched to any gene: 9. CDR3: CASSPAPGLAGDTQYF. The DNA of the CDR3 is TGTGCCAGCAGCCCCGCTCCGGGACTAGCGGGAGATACGCAGTATTTT.

The sample holds many counts of this clonotype. CDR3 bases: TGTGCCATCAGCCATTCTTCGGCCGAGCAGTACTTC. It is translated as CAISHSSAEQYF. V gene TRBV10-3 combines with J gene TRBJ2-7, with D unresolved. The ends were cut back, 6 bases at V and 6 bases at J, with 12 bases in the middle. The CDR3 length is 12 residues. Germline CDR1 ENHRY, CDR2 SYGVKD.

In this sample, this clonotype turned up a few times. The V call is TRBV20-1, the J call TRBJ2-7; D remains ambiguous. Germline CDR1 is DFQATT and CDR2 is SNEGSKA (reference sequence). Trimming shortened V by 8 bases and J by 2 bases, and 13 bases separated the two germline ends. The CDR3 sequence is 12 residues long. CDR3: CSFLGRAYEQYF. The DNA for the CDR3 is TGCAGTTTTTTAGGAAGGGCCTACGAGCAGTACTTC.